This T cell receptor beta chain was sequenced in a study of blood T cell repertoires in COVID-19. Overall study: The cDNA or gDNA used as material had been derived from T cells, B-cell-depleted T cells, or PBMCs.

Trimming cost V 3 bases and J 10 bases, with 16 bases left between them. CDR1 is KGHDR, CDR2 SFDVKD, per germline. The CDR3 is 14 amino acids. Original methodology: Amplification from reference gene primers served as the basis for estimated nucleated cell counts. Repertoires were generated with immunoSEQ multiplex PCR, while TCRdb's copy carries only in-frame clones and drops some. V and J calls and clone size are copied from that table; D and trimming were computed from the DNA. This table holds tens of thousands of clones, approximately 85% found once. Material for sequencing was peripheral blood. This rearrangement joins TRBV24-1 to TRBJ2-3; D is unresolved. The receptor was derived from an elderly man with acute or convalescent COVID-19. The chain's CDR3 is CATSDTNDVVAQYF. The DNA of the CDR3 is TGTGCCACCAGTGATACTAACGACGTAGTGGCGCAGTATTTT.